This is a list of T cell receptor beta chains from one sample in a study of shared clonotypes between healthy human individuals. Assay: immunoSEQ multiplex PCR; the TCRdb copy retains only in-frame clones and omits some. The data hold about 2.3 million clones, with 85% to 95% observed a single time. Sequencing was performed on naive CD4+ T cells from PBMCs. The receptors shown here come from a man younger than 30 in good health. Some clones in this sample may be carry-over from other donors' samples. CDR3s leave out the opening cysteine and the closing phenylalanine or tryptophan. Some rows have no size entry. The others give once, few or many, or a class for an expanded clone.

clone size	V gene	J gene	CDR3 protein
-	TRBV9	TRBJ2-3	ASTSGLAGAGVPQY
-	TRBV7-9	TRBJ2-5	ASSYHRVGETQY
once	TRBV14	TRBJ2-5	ASSRRLAGQETQY
-	TRBV28	TRBJ1-2	ASTTGSETYGYT
-	TRBV18	TRBJ2-5	ASSPQYQETQY
-	TRBV28	TRBJ2-1	ASSSTGERSGGHEQF
-	TRBV11-1	TRBJ2-3	ASSLGLAGGSDTQY
-	TRBV28	TRBJ1-5	ASSLRDRGNQPQH
few	TRBV29-1	TRBJ1-1	SVAGILNTEAF
-	TRBV28	TRBJ2-7	ASSSGGTVYEQY
-	TRBV7-2	TRBJ2-2	ASCRQTNTGELF
-	TRBV18	TRBJ2-1	ASSPDRGFSYNEQF
-	TRBV19	TRBJ2-7	ASSLFGPGQGLYEQY
-	TRBV15	TRBJ2-2	ATSRGRNTGELF
-	TRBV9	TRBJ1-2	ASSAGTVGYT
-	TRBV5-4	TRBJ1-5	ASSLAETGNQPQH
-	TRBV6-1	TRBJ2-7	ASGTSASTKQY
-	TRBV11-1	TRBJ2-1	ASSPSGSRHGEQF
once	TRBV5-1	TRBJ2-3	ASSGQGASDTQY
-	TRBV4-1	TRBJ2-7	ASSRGTNEQY
-	TRBV27	TRBJ2-6	ASRIQGPGANVLT
-	TRBV20-1	TRBJ1-1	SARRQPEAF
once	TRBV5-1	TRBJ2-5	ASTQMLGSQETQY
-	TRBV4-3	TRBJ2-3	ASSQDLKRTSGRADTQY
-	TRBV28	TRBJ2-7	ASSPSPSWTYEQY
-	TRBV5-1	TRBJ2-1	ASSFQTASSYNEQF
-	TRBV20-1	TRBJ2-3	SARSDTQY
few	TRBV4-2	TRBJ1-1	ASSLVANTEAF
-	TRBV6-1	TRBJ1-6	ASSELWSSYLH
-	TRBV28	TRBJ1-4	ASSPSGTPNEKLF
-	TRBV27	TRBJ2-7	ASSRDRGQYEQY
-	TRBV7-2	TRBJ2-1	ASSFAFMDSEQF
-	TRBV29-1	TRBJ1-1	SARGWLYEAF
-	TRBV6-1	TRBJ2-3	ASRSGQVNTDTQY
-	TRBV28	TRBJ2-2	ASSLFDWRDRVAGELF
-	TRBV5-8	TRBJ2-2	ASSLEGVAGELF
-	TRBV6-5	TRBJ2-7	ASSYQLASTYEQY
-	TRBV28	TRBJ1-1	ASSPGGGGGVNTEAF
-	TRBV11-3	TRBJ2-7	ASSSGALSYEQY
-	TRBV27	TRBJ1-1	ASSLVGAKSWDTEAF
-	TRBV6-1	TRBJ2-7	ASHRSGRSEQY
-	TRBV11-2	TRBJ2-7	ASRTGTGGSYEQY
-	TRBV5-4	TRBJ2-3	ASSPSPDRGY
-	TRBV18	TRBJ2-7	ASSPLGQGTYEQY
-	TRBV27	TRBJ2-7	ASRPPISWGRTRWSEQY
-	TRBV7-9	TRBJ2-7	ASRPGQGRYEQY
-	TRBV7-2	TRBJ1-1	ASSSRGGTEAF
-	TRBV25-1	TRBJ2-7	ASSADRELAQY
-	TRBV9	TRBJ1-2	ASSGSGASGYT
few	TRBV5-1	TRBJ1-1	ASSPEVGTRAF
-	TRBV6-5	TRBJ1-2	ASGPLVPGLGYT
-	TRBV7-6	TRBJ2-1	ASSLASPAYNEQF
-	TRBV10-3	TRBJ2-5	AISGTALETQY
-	TRBV6-7	TRBJ2-7	ASSFKRQGSSYEQY
-	TRBV28	TRBJ1-4	ASRSLGQVGEKLF
-	TRBV4-1	TRBJ1-1	ASRGSLGGYTEAF
-	TRBV5-1	TRBJ2-7	ASAGGTGPYEQY
-	TRBV7-2	TRBJ2-1	ASSMESGTNEQF
-	TRBV9	TRBJ2-3	ASKAQEGGTDTQY
-	TRBV5-5	TRBJ1-1	ASSQQVVLNTEAF